What follows are 7 T cell receptor beta chains derived from one specimen sequenced in a study of T cells in Graves' hyperthyroidism and ophthalmopathy. The TCR beta CDR3 regions underwent amplification using RNA transcripts as the source. The HTBI set primed first-round TCR CDR3 RT-PCR. TCRdb used MiXCR to reprocess the multiplex PCR reads, holding one entry per CDR3 protein. The repertoire includes tens of thousands of distinct CDR3 sequences, roughly half of them detected once, and roughly 25% sits in the top ten. Specimen: blood. The receptor set was obtained from a woman aged 40 to 50 with Graves' ophthalmopathy.

As to this clonotype: The junction departs from the called germline gene at one end, perhaps through a read error. The rearrangement uses TRBV20-1 and TRBJ2-2, with D tentatively TRBD1 (6 bases). Germline V gene lookup returns CDR1 DFQATT and CDR2 SNEGSKA (reference sequence). The CDR3 is made up of 15 amino acids. The CDR3 nucleotides are TGCAGTGCTACCCGGGACACCGTGAGCACCGGGGAGCTGCTTTTT. Residues: CSATRDTVSTGELLF.

This clonotype was observed a single time. V is TRBV7-3 and J is TRBJ1-2, with D perhaps TRBD1 (5 bases). The CDR3 is 15 residues long. V was trimmed by 1 base and J by 5 bases, leaving 14 bases between them. Germline CDR1 and CDR2: SGHTA and FQGTGA. CDR3 in DNA: TGTGCCAGCAGCTTAAACGGGCAGGGCGGGTATGGCTACACCTTC. Amino acid sequence: CASSLNGQGGYGYTF.

Worth noting for this clonotype: The junction departs from the called germline gene at one end, perhaps through a read error. The chain employs TRBV6-5 and TRBJ1-1, with D possibly being TRBD1 (5 bases). Germline CDR1 MNHEY, CDR2 SVGAGI. There are 16 residues in the CDR3. Written as DNA, the CDR3 is TGCGCCAGCAGTTACGGACGGGGTTCGAGGGGCACTGAAGCTTTCTTT. This gives the protein CASSYGRGSRGTEAFF.

Comments on this clonotype: In this CDR3 the conserved last residue, phenylalanine or tryptophan, is missing, so a read error is likely. The V gene is TRBV12-3 or TRBV12-4, the J gene TRBJ2-2; D is unclear. V lost 1 base and J lost 11, with 5 bases in between. The CDR3 length is 11 residues. CDR3 residues: CASSLDRELFS. CDR3 nucleotides: TGTGCCAGCAGTTTAGACAGAGAGCTGTTTTCT.

CDR3 nucleotides: TGTGCCAGCAGCCGAGAAGTAGGTGCTGAAGCTTTCTTT. It yields the protein CASSREVGAEAFF. This chain links TRBV5-6 with TRBJ1-1; D is uncertain. The CDR3 spans 13 residues. Germline-derived CDR1 and CDR2 are SGHDT and YYEEEE. V was clipped by 4 bases and J by 6 bases, with 13 bases between them.

Ten or more counts support this clonotype. The chain couples TRBV12-3 or TRBV12-4 to TRBJ1-6, with TRBD1 matching over 9 bases. The CDR3 length is 14 residues. V lost 5 bases, J lost 10 bases, and 6 bases stayed unmatched. CDR3 protein: CASSQGQGGSPLHF. The CDR3 bases are TGTGCCAGCAGTCAGGGACAGGGAGGATCACCCCTCCACTTT.

In the case of this clonotype: The junction departs from the called germline gene at one end, perhaps through a read error. The chain has TRBV12-5 and TRBJ2-7; D assignment may be TRBD1 or TRBD2 (5 bases each). The CDR3 has 17 amino acids. In germline, CDR1 is LGHNT, CDR2 FRNRAP. CDR3 DNA sequence: TGCGCTAGTGGTTTGAATCGTGGTCTACCAGGGAGAGACGAGCAGTACTTC. Translating it yields CASGLNRGLPGRDEQYF. The entire variable domain, with the rest obtained from reference TRBV12-5 and TRBJ2-7, is as follows: DARVTQTPRHKVTEMGQEVTMRCQPILGHNTVFWYRQTMMQGLELLAYFRNRAPLDDSGMPKDRFSAEMPDATLATLKIQPSEPRDSAVYFCASGLNRGLPGRDEQYFGPGTRLTVT.